Listed below are T cell receptor beta chains from one sample, sequenced in a study of blood T cell repertoires in COVID-19. Produced via immunoSEQ multiplex PCR; TCRdb's table is partial and in-frame only. Among roughly 100,000 clones listed, nearly 90% were seen once. Sequenced material: peripheral blood. The receptors were sampled from a man over 45 with active COVID-19. CDR3s include the opening cysteine and the closing phenylalanine or tryptophan. Fields, in order: V gene, CDR3 length, clone size, J gene, CDR3 protein. Expanded clones are given a class, and other clones once, few, many or no size at all.

>TRBV18|15|once|TRBJ1-1
CASSLSVEGGTGAFF
>TRBV18|16|-|TRBJ2-7
CASSTTRGLESYEQYF
>TRBV6-2/TRBV6-3|14|-|TRBJ2-2
CASSYRGFTGELFF
>TRBV12-3/TRBV12-4|12|-|TRBJ1-2
CASLQGGYGYTF
>TRBV7-2|12|-|TRBJ1-1
CASSRGGTEAFF
>TRBV10-3|15|-|TRBJ2-7
CAISDSYRSLYEQYF
>TRBV6-2/TRBV6-3|14|-|TRBJ1-1
CASSSWTMNTEAFF
>TRBV7-9|12|-|TRBJ2-7
CASSRGEGPKYF
>TRBV7-8|18|-|TRBJ1-2
CASSFAPRGGRGRYGYTF
>TRBV19|16|-|TRBJ2-3
CASSIGGLYLTDTQYF
>TRBV2|15|-|TRBJ1-1
CASSERQGANTEAFF
>TRBV11-1|15|-|TRBJ2-2
CASSPTSDYTGELFF
>TRBV20-1|15|-|TRBJ2-6
CSASLGEAGANVLTF
>TRBV2|12|-|TRBJ1-2
CASMTGVGGYTF
>TRBV27|15|once|TRBJ1-6
CASNQGGQRYSPLHF
>TRBV12-3/TRBV12-4|13|-|TRBJ2-7
CASSLAGNGEQYF
>TRBV6-5|13|-|TRBJ1-6
CASTPQKNVALHF
>TRBV2|12|-|TRBJ2-1
CAAAPRWNEQFF
>TRBV6-6|16|-|TRBJ2-1
CASSDLAGGAGNEQFF
>TRBV19|17|many|TRBJ1-4
CASSIDRGADTNEKLFF
>TRBV6-6|13|-|TRBJ1-1
CASRRQGVAEAFF
>TRBV7-8|14|-|TRBJ2-3
CASSLEWSMDTQYF
>TRBV5-1|16|-|TRBJ1-4
CASSLVGQGANEKLFF
>TRBV6-1|14|-|TRBJ1-2
CASSELGQGYGYTF
>TRBV12-3/TRBV12-4|11|-|TRBJ2-1
CASSAGGEQFF
>TRBV6-5|14|-|TRBJ1-5
CASRQDNGNQPQHF
>TRBV9|15|once|TRBJ1-6
CASRTGDSYNSPLHF
>TRBV7-8|16|-|TRBJ2-3
CASSWGLAGGTDTQYF
>TRBV29-1|13|-|TRBJ1-5
CSVQDRVGQPQHF
>TRBV9|16|few|TRBJ1-3
CASSPRGLVSGNTIYF
>TRBV10-3|13|-|TRBJ1-2
CAISRDSIDGYTF
>TRBV19|15|-|TRBJ2-1
CASSNLDRGTNEQFF
>TRBV5-8|14|-|TRBJ2-6
CASSNPSGANVLTF
>TRBV12-3/TRBV12-4|12|-|TRBJ2-1
CASGTSVNEQFF
>TRBV3-1/TRBV3-2|15|-|TRBJ1-3
CASSSSGSSGNTIYF
>TRBV5-1|16|-|TRBJ2-5
CASSRDTSGDQETQYF
>TRBV2|16|-|TRBJ1-6
CASSQGQGAALSPLHF
>TRBV18|13|-|TRBJ1-1
CASSPSLNTEAFF
>TRBV12-3/TRBV12-4|12|-|TRBJ1-2
CASSSGGTGYTF
>TRBV13|17|once|TRBJ1-6
CASSRRQGSSYNSPLHF
>TRBV24-1|14|-|TRBJ1-3
CATGEGPRGNTIYF
>TRBV11-3|15|-|TRBJ2-2
CASSPNMLMAGELFF
>TRBV7-2|13|-|TRBJ1-2
CASSPDRNYGYTF
>TRBV4-2|15|-|TRBJ2-7
CASSQERLHSYEQYF
>TRBV6-5|15|-|TRBJ2-7
CASILTPTGGNEQYF
>TRBV5-1|13|once|TRBJ2-3
CASSLTGTDTQYF
>TRBV27|19|-|TRBJ2-2
CASSLRRPRQGSDTGELFF
>TRBV6-1|17|-|TRBJ2-7
CASREGTEPLGPYEQYF
>TRBV28|15|-|TRBJ2-2
CASRMGQMNTGELFF
>TRBV9|15|-|TRBJ1-2
CASSAQEQSNYGYTF
>TRBV11-3|14|-|TRBJ2-7
CASSPRTGAGEQYF
>TRBV11-2|14|-|TRBJ2-3
CASSLGRGGDTQYF
>TRBV30|14|-|TRBJ2-5
CAWSGGGGPETQYF